This T cell receptor beta chain stems from a study of CD8+ T cells in alopecia areata listed by TCRdb under 2018. Concerning the study at large: Skin from C3H/HeJ donors with spontaneous alopecia (about 6-13 months old) was grafted onto female C3H/HeJ recipients that were roughly 6-11 weeks old. RNA was extracted with the PAXgene miRNA kit for fixed scalp, the miRNeasy kit for PBMCs, and the RNeasy kit for mouse skin. Scalp clonality was compared across normal scalp (n=4), patchy alopecia areata scalp (n=8), and alopecia totalis/universalis scalp (n=8). On the human side, TCRbeta sequencing was run on scalp tissue and on sorted CD4+ and CD8+ peripheral blood T cells from healthy controls and from alopecia areata patients with either patchy or totalis/universalis disease. TCRbeta CDR3 regions were amplified by immunoSEQ multiplex PCR using 35 Vbeta forward and 13 Jbeta reverse primers. High-throughput TCRbeta sequencing was used to examine T cell clonal expansion in alopecia areata in both the C3H/HeJ mouse model and human patients. What the research found in general, with its limitations: Compared with normal scalp, lesional scalp, particularly in alopecia totalis/universalis, had higher clonality and more expanded CD8+ clones, which suggests antigenic drive. TCR sequences shared between patients were less clear than in mice, possibly partly because of HLA diversity in the patient population. Resident alphabeta T cells in normal human skin are also sequenced, complicating scalp TCR repertoire analysis, unlike mouse skin dominated by gammadelta T cells.

This clone was counted only a few times. Its specific antigen is unknown. Possible read error: a much larger clone is one base away. For this mouse receptor, gene names and germline sequences are murine. Read sequence stops 4 residues before the CDR3 end, and the germline J gene provides the missing end. The sample has other DNA sequences that encode this CDR3 too. Library preparation used the immunoSEQ multiplex PCR assay. To provide template for TCR sequencing, every sample had RNA extracted and reverse transcribed into cDNA. First-strand cDNA was synthesized using SuperScript III with a 2:1 mix of oligo-dT and random hexamers. A synthetic immune receptor repertoire was used to gauge amplification bias, and whatever bias remained was removed computationally. Libraries were sequenced on Illumina HiSeq using 60 bp reads that covered the CDR3 and were read from J toward V. Under the source paper's analysis protocol: Raw reads were preprocessed for error removal, and CDR3 was defined according to IMGT conventions as running from the conserved cysteine to phenylalanine. To get clonality, Shannon entropy was normalized by log2 of the number of productive unique TCRs and the result was subtracted from 1. Whether each scalp clone was CD4 or CD8 was inferred by checking scalp TCRbeta sequences against the CD4 and CD8 repertoires from sorted blood. This immuneACCESS table, as held by TCRdb, lists in-frame sequences with V and J called but not all clones. Of the missing ones, under half trace to an unresolved V gene in checked studies; the others have no known cause. The V and J calls and clone size come from that table; D and trimming were worked out from the DNA. Here the sample lists 200,000 to 300,000 clones, none seen once only. The ten largest make up 0.9% to 1.5% of the sample.

Cells from pooled mouse cutaneous lymph nodes were stained for CD4, CD8alpha, NKG2D, NKG2ACE and other markers and then sorted on a BD Influx. From cysteine to phenylalanine, the CDR3 is 13 amino acids long. The 27 bases shown cover part of the CDR3, and their frame starts at base 1. According to the germline V gene, CDR1 reads NNHDY and CDR2 reads SYVADS. V is cut by 5 bases and J by 1 base, and the space between the germline ends is 7 bases. This sequence was found in a C3H/HeJ mouse with alopecia areata. The haplotype of this strain at the MHC is H2-k. The chain uses TRBV13-3 and TRBJ2-1; the best D guess is TRBD1, with 6 bases matching. The sequencing input was CD4+ T cells sorted from a lymph node. Partial CDR3 DNA: TGTGCCAGCAGGGGACAAAACTATGCT. Its protein reads: CASRGQNYA. The full CDR3 is CASRGQNYAEQFF.